This TCR beta chain originates from a study of tumor and adjacent non-tumor tissue in lung cancer. About the research overall: Aged roughly 30 to 85 years, patients included under 13 men and a few women with stage I to III disease.

A modified ARM-PCR protocol with three rounds of nested PCR amplified TCRbeta. TCRdb passed the multiplex PCR reads through MiXCR, listing each CDR3 protein once. The table has 60,000 to 90,000 distinct CDR3 sequences, around four fifths seen once. This sample's RNA came from whole unsorted tissue. The study, taken as a whole, reports: Top 100 clones took a larger repertoire share in normal lung. TCR diversity was significantly greater in tumor than normal lung tissue.

As concerns this clonotype: Its specificity is unknown.

The CDR3 is 14 residues long. Source material: lung tumor tissue. The chain joins TRBV12-3 or TRBV12-4 to TRBJ2-2; tentative D call: TRBD1 (5 bases). The source of this sequence is a woman aged 50 to 60 with non-small cell lung cancer. CDR3 bases: TGTGTCTGCAGTTTGGACAAAAACACCGGGGAGCTGTTTTTT. This translates into CVCSLDKNTGELFF.